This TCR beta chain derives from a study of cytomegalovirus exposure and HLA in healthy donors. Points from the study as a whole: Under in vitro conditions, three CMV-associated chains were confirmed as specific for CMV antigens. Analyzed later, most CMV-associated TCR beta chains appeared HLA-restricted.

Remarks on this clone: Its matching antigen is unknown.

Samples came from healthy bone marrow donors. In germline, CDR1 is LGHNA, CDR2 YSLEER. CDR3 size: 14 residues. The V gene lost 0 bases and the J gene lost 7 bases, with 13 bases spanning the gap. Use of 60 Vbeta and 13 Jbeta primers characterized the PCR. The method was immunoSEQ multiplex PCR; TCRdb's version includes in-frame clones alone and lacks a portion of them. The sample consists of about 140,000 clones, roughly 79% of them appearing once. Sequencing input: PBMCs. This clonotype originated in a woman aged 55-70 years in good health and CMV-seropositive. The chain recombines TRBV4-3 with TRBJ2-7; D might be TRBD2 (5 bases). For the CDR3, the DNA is TGCGCCAGCAGCCAAGACCCTGACCCGGGGGAGCAGTACTTC. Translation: CASSQDPDPGEQYF.